This T cell receptor (beta chain) was recovered during a study of blood T cells in healthy people across ages. CDR3 size: 17 residues. Germline lookup yields CDR1 MGHDK and CDR2 SYGVNS. The V gene lost 2 bases and the J gene lost 7 bases, with 18 bases spanning the gap. The second PCR ran about 6 to 12 cycles with a sample-barcoded 5' primer and J-beta primers. TCRdb independently ran MiXCR on the 5' RACE reads; one entry per CDR3 protein. The repertoire holds approximately 830,000 distinct CDR3 sequences, around 62% seen once, with 28% in the top ten. This TCR came from a man younger than 45 in good health. This chain joins TRBV25-1 and TRBJ1-6; perhaps TRBD1 as D (6 bases). The specimen sequenced was blood. In DNA form, the CDR3 reads TGTGCCAGCAGTGAAACCGCGCTGACAGGCTACAATTCACCCCTCCACTTT. Its translation is CASSETALTGYNSPLHF.